Below, 32 T cell receptor beta chains from the same sample are listed, as sequenced in a study of cytomegalovirus exposure and HLA in healthy donors. Profiled with immunoSEQ multiplex PCR; TCRdb holds only in-frame clones, not every one. Of about 89,000 clones listed, 84% are singletons. The sequencing input was PBMCs. The source is a young woman in good health and CMV-seropositive.

Comment on this clone: The same CDR3 also results from other DNA sequences found in this sample. The V and J genes are TRBV30 and TRBJ2-2; maybe TRBD1 (5 bases). This CDR3 has 13 amino acids. Looked up from germline, CDR1 is GTSNPN and CDR2 is SVGIG (reference sequence). V lost 0 bases and J lost 5, with 7 bases in between. The CDR3 is CAWSVRGTGELFF. CDR3 bases: TGTGCCTGGAGTGTAAGGGGTACCGGGGAGCTGTTTTTT.

This rearrangement joins TRBV10-3 to TRBJ2-2; perhaps TRBD1 as D (5 bases). The CDR3 contains 14 residues. Germline V gives CDR1 ENHRY, CDR2 SYGVKD. V was shortened by 6 bases and J by 0 bases, with 8 bases between the two germline ends. The CDR3 here is CAIRGHANTGELFF. The CDR3 DNA reads TGTGCCATCAGAGGACATGCGAACACCGGGGAGCTGTTTTTT.

The V and J genes are TRBV10-2 and TRBJ2-7; D is possibly TRBD1 (6 bases). The CDR3 spans 12 residues. CDR1 and CDR2 from the germline V gene are WSHSY and SAAADI. V was pared by 4 bases and J by 4 bases, with 8 bases between. Here the CDR3 DNA reads TGCGCCAGCAGTGCAACAGGGTACGAGCAGTACTTC. Its translation: CASSATGYEQYF.

The chain is built from TRBV7-8 and TRBJ2-3; 10 nucleotides line up with TRBD2. In germline, CDR1 is SGHVS, CDR2 FQNEAQ. The CDR3 has 18 amino acids. V trimming: 1 base; J trimming: 4 bases; junction bases outside the gene matches: 11. This CDR3 is CASSLGGGSGGTADTQYF. For the CDR3, the DNA is TGTGCCAGCAGCTTAGGAGGCGGTAGCGGGGGGACGGCAGATACGCAGTATTTT.

This clone was seen a few times. The chain joins TRBV11-2 to TRBJ1-5; 7 bases line up with TRBD1. The CDR3 covers 15 residues. Germline V gene sequence: CDR1 SGHAT, CDR2 FQNNGV. The trim removed 5 bases at V and 0 bases at J, leaving 4 bases unmatched. DNA of the CDR3: TGTGCCAGCAGCCTCAGGGGGAATAGCAATCAGCCCCAGCATTTT. Amino acids: CASSLRGNSNQPQHF.

This clone is a singleton in its sample. CDR3 nucleotide sequence: TGCGCCAGCAGCTTCGGGAGGGACAACTATGGCTACACCTTC. This encodes CASSFGRDNYGYTF. The J gene is TRBJ1-2, the V gene TRBV5-1; a weak D match, TRBD1 (5 bases). CDR1 and CDR2 from the germline V gene are SGHRS and YFSETQ. The CDR3 sequence is 14 residues long. Trimming removed 2 bases from V and 2 bases from J, with 10 bases in between.

The J gene is TRBJ2-7, the V gene TRBV13; D is perhaps TRBD2 (6 bases). Germline CDR1 and CDR2: PRHDT and FYEKMQ (reference sequence). V lost 3 bases and J 4 bases, leaving 7 bases between the germline ends. There are 12 residues in the CDR3. The CDR3 DNA sequence: TGTGCCAGCAGCTTTCGGGAGTACGAGCAGTACTTC. Amino acids: CASSFREYEQYF.

The chain recombines TRBV7-2 with TRBJ2-1, with D possibly TRBD2 on 6 matching bases. V dropped 1 base and J dropped 4 bases, with 11 bases sitting between them. CDR1 is SGHTA and CDR2 is FQGNSA in the germline V gene. The CDR3 consists of 15 residues. For the CDR3, the DNA is TGTGCCAGCAGCTTAGAAGCCAGCGGGTACAATGAGCAGTTCTTC. Protein product: CASSLEASGYNEQFF.

This clone was counted only a few times. The V gene is TRBV5-1, the J gene TRBJ1-2; maybe TRBD1 (6 bases). V gave up 3 bases and J gave up 2 bases, with 14 bases separating them. The CDR3 is 15 residues long. Germline CDR1 SGHRS, CDR2 YFSETQ. The CDR3 bases are TGCGCCAGCAGCTCGCGTGGGCAGGGGAACTATGGCTACACCTTC. It specifies CASSSRGQGNYGYTF.

V usage is TRBV19 and J usage is TRBJ2-5, with a tentative D call TRBD1 (5 bases). Germline CDR1 and CDR2: LNHDA and SQIVND (reference sequence). V was trimmed by 5 bases and J by 2 bases, leaving 9 bases between them. This CDR3 has 13 amino acids. DNA of the CDR3: TGTGCCAGTAGTTTACAGGTTCAAGAGACCCAGTACTTC. Translation: CASSLQVQETQYF.

J is TRBJ1-1 and V is TRBV5-1, with TRBD1 identical over 7 bases. Losses at the gene ends were 5 bases for V and 5 bases for J; bases not matched to a gene: 9. Germline CDR1 reads SGHRS; CDR2 reads YFSETQ. CDR3 length: 14 amino acids. In DNA, the CDR3 is TGCGCCAGCAGGGTACAGGGGCCGGGAACTGAAGCTTTCTTT. It specifies CASRVQGPGTEAFF.

This sequence joins TRBV19 and TRBJ2-1; D not resolved. The V gene lost 5 bases and the J gene lost 0 bases, with 11 bases spanning the gap. This CDR3 is built from 15 residues. Germline V gene data show CDR1 as LNHDA and CDR2 as SQIVND (reference sequence). Here the CDR3 reads CASSPRATSYNEQFF. The DNA of the CDR3 is TGTGCCAGTAGTCCGCGCGCCACCTCCTACAATGAGCAGTTCTTC.

This rearrangement joins TRBV6-1 to TRBJ1-2, with TRBD1 as a possible D gene (5 bases). CDR3 length: 15 amino acids. V was shortened by 6 bases and J by 4 bases, with 18 bases between the two germline ends. The germline V gene has CDR1 MNHNS and CDR2 SASEGT. This CDR3 is CASSLNGGSGYGYTF. CDR3 coding DNA: TGTGCCAGCAGCCTCAACGGGGGGTCGGGCTATGGCTACACCTTC.

Only a few counts were recorded for this clone. V and J are TRBV7-2 and TRBJ1-3, with 7 bases lining up with TRBD1. The CDR3 has 16 residues. Germline V gene data show CDR1 as SGHTA and CDR2 as FQGNSA. V lost 1 base and J lost 0; bases outside the gene matches: 3. The DNA of the CDR3 is TGTGCCAGCAGCTTAGAGCGGACAGGCTCTGGAAACACCATATATTTT. The encoded protein is CASSLERTGSGNTIYF.

The V call is TRBV29-1, the J call TRBJ2-3; TRBD1 is a possible D gene (6 bases). CDR3 size: 13 residues. V shed 4 bases and J shed 5 bases, with 13 bases lying between them. In germline, CDR1 is SQVTM, CDR2 ANQGSEA. The CDR3 bases are TGCAGCGTTGGGATCCTAGGGGGAGATACGCAGTATTTT. It encodes CSVGILGGDTQYF.

The genes are TRBV7-9 and TRBJ1-6; 8 nucleotides match TRBD1. With 8 bases clipped from V and 10 bases from J, the junction kept 16 bases outside the gene matches. CDR3 size: 16 residues. Germline assignment: CDR1 SEHNR and CDR2 FQNEAQ (reference sequence). CDR3 DNA sequence: TGTGCCAGCTCACGTGCCGGACAGGGAGGTGGCTCACCCCTCCACTTT. Protein product: CASSRAGQGGGSPLHF.

In its sample, this clone was seen once. The chain has TRBV11-2 and TRBJ1-1; TRBD1 might be the D (6 bases). The V gene lost 7 bases and the J gene lost 5 bases, with 11 bases spanning the gap. CDR3 size: 12 residues. From germline, CDR1 is SGHAT and CDR2 FQNNGV. The CDR3 DNA follows: TGTGCCAGCACCTTTACAGGGACTGAAGCTTTCTTT. As protein: CASTFTGTEAFF.

The chain is built from TRBV2 and TRBJ1-4, with D perhaps TRBD1 (6 bases). Germline CDR1 is SNHLY and CDR2 is FYNNEI. The CDR3 totals 16 residues. Trimming shortened V by 6 bases and J by 7 bases, and 21 bases separated the two germline ends. Written as DNA, the CDR3 is TGTGCCAGCAGCCCGACAGTGTTGGGGGCGGGTGAAAAACTGTTTTTT. Translated, it gives CASSPTVLGAGEKLFF.

The chain links TRBV29-1 to TRBJ2-7; 7 bases align to TRBD1. Trimming at V came to 6 bases and at J to 3 bases, leaving 8 bases not matched to a gene. Germline CDR1 SQVTM, CDR2 ANQGSEA. The CDR3 contains 13 residues. CDR3 in DNA: TGCAGCGTAAGCCGGGACAGCTACTACGAGCAGTACTTC. Amino acid sequence: CSVSRDSYYEQYF.

This chain connects TRBV29-1 to TRBJ2-7, with D possibly being TRBD2 (5 bases). This CDR3 region has 11 residues. The germline V gene encodes CDR1 SQVTM and CDR2 ANQGSEA. With 7 bases removed from V and 3 bases from J, the gap between germline ends came to 10 bases. The DNA for the CDR3 is TGCAGCGCCACACTAGGCTACGAGCAGTACTTC. It is translated as CSATLGYEQYF.

This clone showed up just once. V gene TRBV28 combines with J gene TRBJ1-2, with a tentative D call TRBD1 (5 bases). V shed 5 bases and J shed 3 bases, with 19 bases lying between them. Germline assignment: CDR1 MDHEN and CDR2 SYDVKM. There are 16 residues in the CDR3. CDR3 bases: TGTGCCAGCAGTCCGCCCCATCCTCGGGGGGACTATGGCTACACCTTC. Encoded protein: CASSPPHPRGDYGYTF.

This chain links TRBV4-1 with TRBJ1-5; D perhaps matches TRBD1 (6 bases). Trimming removed 3 bases from V and 7 bases from J, with 16 bases in between. Per the germline V gene, CDR1 is MGHRA and CDR2 is YSYEKL. This CDR3 has 15 residues. CDR3 bases: TGCGCCAGCAGCCATATAGGGGGGGAAAGGCAGCCCCAGCATTTT. Translated: CASSHIGGERQPQHF.

This chain links TRBV30 with TRBJ1-4; D not certain. V was trimmed by 0 bases and J by 7 bases, leaving 9 bases between them. The CDR3 loop spans 13 amino acids. The germline V gene encodes CDR1 GTSNPN and CDR2 SVGIG (reference sequence). Here the CDR3 reads CAWSVVHSEKLFF. DNA for the CDR3: TGTGCCTGGAGTGTAGTGCACTCTGAAAAACTGTTTTTT.

This sequence joins TRBV28 and TRBJ2-7; TRBD2 matches 11 bases. V lost 3 bases and J lost 2; bases outside the gene matches: 3. The germline V gene has CDR1 MDHEN and CDR2 SYDVKM. The CDR3 runs 15 residues. The CDR3 coding sequence is TGTGCCAGCAGTTTTCTAGCGGGGGGTGCCTACGAGCAGTACTTC. This gives the protein CASSFLAGGAYEQYF.

CDR3 nucleotides: TGTGCCAGCAGGGTCTCGGACAGGATCACTAGGAATGAGCAGTTCTTC. Translated, it gives CASRVSDRITRNEQFF. V usage is TRBV2 and J usage is TRBJ2-1; 7 nucleotides agree with TRBD1. CDR1 and CDR2 (germline): SNHLY, FYNNEI. This CDR3 has 16 amino acids. The V gene end was trimmed by 6 bases and the J gene end by 7 bases; junction bases not matched to a gene: 15.

This rearrangement joins TRBV10-1 to TRBJ1-5; no clear D gene. CDR1 is WNHNN and CDR2 is SYGVQD in the germline V gene (reference sequence). This CDR3 comprises 13 residues. The V end was cut by 4 bases, the J end by 3 bases, with 7 bases between. Here the CDR3 DNA reads TGCGCCAGCAGTGGAGATCCCAATCAGCCCCAGCATTTT. Amino acid sequence: CASSGDPNQPQHF.

The chain's CDR3 is CASSPGGANTGELFF. The DNA for the CDR3 is TGCGCCAGCAGCCCAGGGGGCGCGAACACCGGGGAGCTGTTTTTT. The chain combines TRBV5-1 with TRBJ2-2; 8 bases are shared with TRBD1. The CDR3 has 15 amino acids. CDR1 and CDR2 from the germline V gene are SGHRS and YFSETQ. Trimming took 4 bases from V and 0 from J; bases not matched to a gene: 2.

The V call is TRBV7-9, the J call TRBJ2-5; 13 bases are shared with TRBD2. CDR3 length: 18 residues. CDR1 and CDR2 (germline): SEHNR, FQNEAQ (reference sequence). V shed 0 bases and J 2 bases; nucleotides not matched to a gene: 6. CDR3 protein: CASSLALSTSGGQETQYF. The CDR3 DNA is TGTGCCAGCAGCTTAGCCCTGTCGACTAGCGGGGGGCAAGAGACCCAGTACTTC.

J is TRBJ2-5 and V is TRBV19; TRBD2 matches at 9 bases. V trimming: 3 bases; J trimming: 5 bases; junction bases outside the gene matches: 7. The CDR3 extends over 15 amino acids. Germline V CDR1 and CDR2: LNHDA, SQIVND (reference sequence). CDR3 in amino acids: CASSMGLAGSETQYF. CDR3 sequence (DNA): TGTGCCAGTAGTATGGGGCTAGCGGGGAGCGAGACCCAGTACTTC.

V usage is TRBV27 and J usage is TRBJ1-2; possibly TRBD1 for D (5 bases). This CDR3 spans 17 amino acids. Per the germline V gene, CDR1 is MNHEY and CDR2 is SMNVEV (reference sequence). Trimming stripped 3 bases from V and 0 bases from J, with 17 bases between. CDR3 coding DNA: TGTGCCAGCAGTTTGGGGGGAAGCCGGCTAGCTAACTATGGCTACACCTTC. As protein: CASSLGGSRLANYGYTF.

This clone was counted only a few times. In DNA, the CDR3 is TGCGCCAGCAGCTTGGGAATATCAGAACAAGGGGGTAGGTCACCCCTCCACTTT. Translating gives CASSLGISEQGGRSPLHF. The rearrangement uses TRBV5-1 and TRBJ1-6, with a possible D match to TRBD1 (6 bases). CDR1 and CDR2 from the germline V gene are SGHRS and YFSETQ. V lost 0 bases to trimming and J lost 10 bases, with 23 bases between them. The CDR3 extends over 18 amino acids.

This chain links TRBV5-1 with TRBJ1-2; a weak D match, TRBD1 (5 bases). The CDR3 loop spans 15 amino acids. The ends were cut back, 6 bases at V and 2 bases at J, with 17 bases in the middle. The germline gives CDR1 SGHRS, CDR2 YFSETQ. The CDR3 DNA is TGCGCCAGCACCGAACTAGTGGGGGGGAACTATGGCTACACCTTC. Amino acids: CASTELVGGNYGYTF.